This T cell receptor beta chain was retrieved from a study of T cell changes during pregnancy in multiple sclerosis. This CDR3 has 17 residues. The trim removed 3 bases at V and 4 bases at J, leaving 13 bases unmatched. The germline CDR1 and CDR2 sequences are GTSNPN and SVGIG (reference sequence). Here immunoSEQ multiplex PCR was the method, and the copy in TCRdb shows in-frame clones only, minus some. The sample consists of roughly 36,000 clones, around 90% of them appearing once. This clonotype originated in a female donor in good health, enrolled as a control in a pregnancy study. The chain recombines TRBV30 with TRBJ1-2; 11 bases are shared with TRBD1. Here the sequenced sample was peripheral blood, taken in the second trimester of pregnancy. CDR3: CAWRIGQGAPRGYGYTF. The CDR3 nucleotides read TGTGCCTGGAGGATAGGACAGGGGGCGCCCCGAGGCTATGGCTACACCTTC.